A selection of T cell receptor beta chains follows, all from one sample in a study of blood T cells in healthy people across ages. Via MiXCR, TCRdb re-called the 5' RACE reads, giving one row per CDR3 protein. The repertoire has roughly 1.5 million distinct CDR3 sequences, around 40% of them found once; the top ten carry approximately 4%. Sequencing was carried out using blood. Every receptor here comes from a woman aged 18-30 years in good health. Both conserved end residues are part of each CDR3. D genes are given only for firm matches. Rows may omit the clone size; those that give it use once, few, many or a size class.

d_gene | j_gene | abundance | v_gene | CDR3nt | CDR3aa
NA | TRBJ1-2 | few | TRBV4-1 | TGCGCCAGCAGCCAAGATGACCGGGGAGGCTATGGCTACACCTTC | CASSQDDRGGYGYTF
NA | TRBJ2-3 | NA | TRBV20-1 | TGCAGTGCTAGAAAAAGGGGCACAGATACGCAGTATTTT | CSARKRGTDTQYF
NA | TRBJ1-6 | NA | TRBV14 | TGTGCCAGCAGCCGAGTTGGGTTCTTCGGTTCACCCCTCCACTTT | CASSRVGFFGSPLHF
TRBD1 | TRBJ2-3 | many | TRBV7-8 | TGTGCCAGCAGCTCGCAGGGGGCGAGCACAGATACGCAGTATTTT | CASSSQGASTDTQYF
NA | TRBJ2-1 | NA | TRBV20-1 | TGCAGTGCGCCGGGGACATTCGCCAATGAGCAGTTCTTC | CSAPGTFANEQFF
TRBD2 | TRBJ2-1 | NA | TRBV2 | TGTGCCAGCAGTGACGAGCGGGGGGCCTACAATGAGCAGTTCTTC | CASSDERGAYNEQFF
NA | TRBJ1-2 | many | TRBV6-5 | TGTGCCAGCAGTTACCAGGGGCACATCGGCTACACCTTC | CASSYQGHIGYTF
NA | TRBJ2-2 | NA | TRBV7-2 | TGTGCCAGCAGCCTGCTTGGACAGACTAACACCGGGGAGCTGTTTTTT | CASSLLGQTNTGELFF
NA | TRBJ1-1 | few | TRBV13 | TGTGCCAGCAGCCCCGGGGTGGGGTACACTGAAGCTTTCTTT | CASSPGVGYTEAFF
NA | TRBJ2-3 | NA | TRBV2 | TGTGCCAGCAGTGAGCGGAGAGCTAGCACAGATACGCAGTATTTT | CASSERRASTDTQYF
TRBD1 | TRBJ2-5 | NA | TRBV11-2 | TGTGCCAGCAGCTTAGTCCCCCGACAGGGGGCGAGGCCAGAGTACTTC | CASSLVPRQGARPEYF
NA | TRBJ2-1 | NA | TRBV27 | TGTGCCAGCAGAGAGGACTGGAGCTCCTACAATGAGCAGTTCTTC | CASREDWSSYNEQFF
TRBD1 | TRBJ1-5 | once | TRBV5-1 | TGTGCCAGCAGCGTGGAGACAGGGGCTCAGCCCCAGCATTTT | CASSVETGAQPQHF
NA | TRBJ1-1 | NA | TRBV4-1 | TGCGCCAGCAGCCCTGGGGGCCGGGTGAACACTGAAGCTTTCTTT | CASSPGGRVNTEAFF
TRBD1 | TRBJ2-5 | NA | TRBV24-1 | TGTGCCACCAGTGATCCCCGGACAGGACAAGAGACCCAGTACTTC | CATSDPRTGQETQYF
NA | TRBJ1-1 | NA | TRBV14 | TGTGCCAGCACCTCTTGGGGAGGGTCCACTGAAGCTTTCTTT | CASTSWGGSTEAFF
TRBD2 | TRBJ2-7 | NA | TRBV25-1 | TGTGCCAGCAGTGTACTAGCGGGAGACGAGCAGTACTTC | CASSVLAGDEQYF
TRBD2 | TRBJ2-7 | few | TRBV12-3/TRBV12-4 | TGTGCCAGCAGTTTCGGGACTAGCGATGGGTACGAGCAGTACTTC | CASSFGTSDGYEQYF
NA | TRBJ2-1 | NA | TRBV7-2 | TGTGCCAGCAGTGGGCGGGGGCCCTACAATGAGCAGTTCTTC | CASSGRGPYNEQFF
TRBD1 | TRBJ1-2 | NA | TRBV19 | TGTGCCACCTCGGACAGGGACTATGGCTACACCTTC | CATSDRDYGYTF
TRBD2 | TRBJ2-4 | NA | TRBV12-3/TRBV12-4 | TGTGCCAGCAGTCCCGGGACTAGAAAAAACATTCAGTACTTC | CASSPGTRKNIQYF
TRBD1 | TRBJ1-1 | once | TRBV9 | TGTGCCAGCGCCGGGACAGGGAACACTGAAGCTTTCTTT | CASAGTGNTEAFF
NA | TRBJ2-7 | NA | TRBV7-8 | TGTGCCAGCAGCATTGACCGGGCCCGCGAGCAGTACTTC | CASSIDRAREQYF
TRBD1 | TRBJ1-2 | NA | TRBV30 | TGTGCCTGGAACACACAGGGGGCGCAGGGCTACACCTTC | CAWNTQGAQGYTF